The entry below gives a single TCR beta chain sequence along with its context. What it recognizes is unknown. This sample stems from a study of shared clonotypes between healthy human individuals. Assay execution proceeded at the deep level. Clones were read by immunoSEQ multiplex PCR, and TCRdb kept only the in-frame ones, dropping some. Found here are around 1,900,000 clones, 80% to 95% of them singletons; the top ten hold roughly 1.7%. Trimming cost V 4 bases and J 4 bases; bases outside gene matches: 7. Germline V gives CDR1 SGHRS, CDR2 YFSETQ. The CDR3 has 14 residues. CD45RO-negative cells were positively selected for CCR7, leaving out terminally differentiated effector memory CD45RA+ cells. Study-wide points: Clonotypes shared by all four donors outscored non-shared clonotypes in generation probability.

Sequenced sample: naive CD8+ T cells from PBMCs. The TCR sequence derives from a man younger than 30 in good health. Some clones in this sample may be carry-over from other donors' samples. This chain connects TRBV5-1 to TRBJ2-7; 8 bases are shared with TRBD2. CDR3 sequence: CASSPKRERYEQYF. CDR3 nucleotide sequence: TGCGCCAGCAGCCCCAAGCGGGAGCGGTACGAGCAGTACTTC. The variable domain in full, with the rest retrieved from reference TRBV5-1 and TRBJ2-7, is KAGVTQTPRYLIKTRGQQVTLSCSPISGHRSVSWYQQTPGQGLQFLFEYFSETQRNKGNFPGRFSGRQFSNSRSEMNVSTLELGDSALYLCASSPKRERYEQYFGPGTRLTVT.